This TCR beta chain was observed in a study of T cells in Graves' hyperthyroidism and ophthalmopathy. Whole-study findings and limits: Stable hyperthyroidism was told apart from ophthalmopathy by a model built on 13 V-J features.

CDR3 size: 12 residues. V was cut by 5 bases and J by 0 bases, with 5 bases left in between. Germline values: CDR1 SEHNR, CDR2 FQNEAQ (reference sequence). TCR beta CDR3 regions were amplified from RNA transcripts. HTBI primers were the set used in a first-round RT-PCR of the TCR CDR3. Each CDR3 protein gets one entry after TCRdb re-called the multiplex PCR reads with MiXCR. The table includes roughly 380,000 distinct CDR3 sequences, approximately 19% detected once. In its sample, this clonotype was seen many times. Its specificity is unknown. This may come from a read error, since a much larger clone is one base off. Patients counted as stable if ophthalmopathy did not develop within 18 months.

This clonotype was sampled from a woman aged 18-29 years with Graves' hyperthyroidism. The sequenced sample was blood. J is TRBJ2-7 and V is TRBV7-9; no firm D call. CDR3 nucleotide sequence: TGTGCCAGCAGCCACCTCTCCTACGAGCAGTACTTC. Encoded protein: CASSHLSYEQYF.